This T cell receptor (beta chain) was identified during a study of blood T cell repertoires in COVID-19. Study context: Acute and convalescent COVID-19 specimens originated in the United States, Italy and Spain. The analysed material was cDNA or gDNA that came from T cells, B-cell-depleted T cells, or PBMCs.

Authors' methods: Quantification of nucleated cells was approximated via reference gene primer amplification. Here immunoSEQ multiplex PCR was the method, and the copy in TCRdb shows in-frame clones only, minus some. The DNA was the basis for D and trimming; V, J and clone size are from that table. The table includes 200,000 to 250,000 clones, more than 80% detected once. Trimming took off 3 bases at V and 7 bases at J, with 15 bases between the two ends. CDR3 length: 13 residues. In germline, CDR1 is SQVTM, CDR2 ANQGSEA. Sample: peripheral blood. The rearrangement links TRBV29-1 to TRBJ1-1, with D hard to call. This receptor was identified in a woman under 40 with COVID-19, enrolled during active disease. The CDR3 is CSVDASGGDEAFF. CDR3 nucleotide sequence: TGCAGCGTTGACGCCAGCGGTGGGGATGAAGCTTTCTTT.